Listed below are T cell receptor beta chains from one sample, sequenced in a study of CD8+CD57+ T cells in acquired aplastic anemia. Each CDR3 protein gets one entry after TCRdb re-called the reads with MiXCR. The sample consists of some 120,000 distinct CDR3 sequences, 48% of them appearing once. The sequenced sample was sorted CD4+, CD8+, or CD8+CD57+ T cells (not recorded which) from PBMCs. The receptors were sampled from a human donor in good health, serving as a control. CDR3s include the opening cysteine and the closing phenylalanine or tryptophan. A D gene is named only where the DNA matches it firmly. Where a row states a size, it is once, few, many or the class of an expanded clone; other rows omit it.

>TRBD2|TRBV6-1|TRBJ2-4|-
CASIKGLAKSIQYF
TGTGCCAGCATCAAAGGACTAGCCAAAAGCATTCAGTACTTC
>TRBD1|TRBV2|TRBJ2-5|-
CASSEDRVETQYF
TGTGCCAGCAGTGAGGACAGGGTAGAGACCCAGTACTTC
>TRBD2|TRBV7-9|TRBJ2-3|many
CASSLGTSGRDTQYF
TGTGCCAGCAGCCTGGGCACTAGCGGGCGAGATACGCAGTATTTT
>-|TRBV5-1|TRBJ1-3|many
CASSLGPGLTRENTIYF
TGCGCCAGCAGCTTGGGCCCGGGACTAACACGAGAAAACACCATATATTTT
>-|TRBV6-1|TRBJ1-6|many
CASSERGVSPLHF
TGTGCCAGCAGTGAGAGGGGGGTATCACCCCTCCACTTT
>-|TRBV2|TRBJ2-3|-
CASSELGGAGDTQYF
TGTGCCAGCAGTGAGTTGGGGGGGGCCGGGGATACGCAGTATTTT
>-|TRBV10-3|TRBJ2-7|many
CAISAENEQYF
TGTGCCATCAGTGCGGAAAACGAGCAGTACTTC
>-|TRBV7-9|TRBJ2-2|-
CASSPSRTGELFF
TGTGCCAGCAGCCCATCCCGCACCGGGGAGCTGTTTTTT
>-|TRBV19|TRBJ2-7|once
CASSIVVYSYEQYF
TGTGCCAGTAGTATAGTGGTTTACTCCTACGAGCAGTACTTC
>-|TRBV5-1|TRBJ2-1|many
CASSSDPGPYNEQFF
TGCGCCAGCAGCTCCGATCCCGGTCCCTACAATGAGCAGTTCTTC
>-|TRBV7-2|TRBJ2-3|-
CASRGQGFTDTQYF
TGTGCCAGCAGGGGCCAGGGGTTTACAGATACGCAGTATTTT
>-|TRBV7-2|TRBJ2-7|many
CASSLWGERPYEQYF
TGTGCCAGCAGCTTATGGGGAGAACGTCCCTACGAGCAGTACTTC
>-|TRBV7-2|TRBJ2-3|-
CASSFGAHPDTQYF
TGTGCCAGCAGCTTCGGGGCTCACCCAGATACGCAGTATTTT
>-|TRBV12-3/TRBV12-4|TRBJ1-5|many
CASSLKGVNQPQHF
TGTGCCAGCAGTTTAAAGGGTGTCAATCAGCCCCAGCATTTT
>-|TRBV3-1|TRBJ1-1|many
CASSFDSANTEAFF
TGTGCCAGCAGTTTTGACAGCGCTAACACTGAAGCTTTCTTT
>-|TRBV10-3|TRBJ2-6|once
CAISESGANVLTF
TGTGCCATCAGTGAGTCGGGGGCCAACGTCCTGACTTTC
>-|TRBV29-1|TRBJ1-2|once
CCGGDGGYGYTF
TGCTGCGGAGGGGATGGGGGCTATGGCTACACCTTC
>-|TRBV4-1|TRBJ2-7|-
CASSQGRQRYEQYF
TGCGCCAGCAGCCAAGGTAGACAGCGCTACGAGCAGTACTTC
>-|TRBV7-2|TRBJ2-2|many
CASSFTGMNTGELFF
TGTGCCAGCAGCTTTACGGGGATGAACACCGGGGAGCTGTTTTTT
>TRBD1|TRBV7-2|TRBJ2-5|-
CASSIWTGGSVETQYF
TGTGCCAGCAGCATCTGGACAGGGGGTAGCGTGGAGACCCAGTACTTC
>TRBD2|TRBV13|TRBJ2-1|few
CASSLGTSGGLSEQFF
TGTGCCAGCAGCTTAGGGACTAGCGGGGGGCTGAGTGAGCAGTTCTTC
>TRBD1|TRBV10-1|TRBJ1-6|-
CAKTGTGDSPLHF
TGCGCCAAGACCGGGACAGGGGACTCACCCCTCCACTTT
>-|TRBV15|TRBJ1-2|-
CATSPSVGRSYGYTF
TGTGCCACCAGCCCGAGCGTGGGCCGATCCTATGGCTACACCTTC
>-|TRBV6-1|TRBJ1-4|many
CASSRYSRDEKLFF
TGTGCCAGCAGTCGCTACTCCCGCGATGAAAAACTGTTTTTT
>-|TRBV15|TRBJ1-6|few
CAASRDMKENSPLHF
TGTGCCGCCAGCAGAGATATGAAGGAAAATTCACCCCTCCACTTT
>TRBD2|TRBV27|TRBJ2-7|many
CASSDRGGSYEQYF
TGTGCCAGCAGTGACCGGGGGGGCTCGTACGAGCAGTACTTC
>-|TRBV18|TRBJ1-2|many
CASQVDSSYGYTF
TGTGCCAGCCAAGTCGACAGCTCATATGGCTACACCTTC
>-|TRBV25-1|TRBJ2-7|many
CASMGESYEQYF
TGTGCCAGCATGGGTGAGAGCTACGAGCAGTACTTC
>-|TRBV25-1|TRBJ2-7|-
CASSTGAFQPIF
TGTGCCAGCAGCACAGGTGCCTTTCAGCCCATTTTC